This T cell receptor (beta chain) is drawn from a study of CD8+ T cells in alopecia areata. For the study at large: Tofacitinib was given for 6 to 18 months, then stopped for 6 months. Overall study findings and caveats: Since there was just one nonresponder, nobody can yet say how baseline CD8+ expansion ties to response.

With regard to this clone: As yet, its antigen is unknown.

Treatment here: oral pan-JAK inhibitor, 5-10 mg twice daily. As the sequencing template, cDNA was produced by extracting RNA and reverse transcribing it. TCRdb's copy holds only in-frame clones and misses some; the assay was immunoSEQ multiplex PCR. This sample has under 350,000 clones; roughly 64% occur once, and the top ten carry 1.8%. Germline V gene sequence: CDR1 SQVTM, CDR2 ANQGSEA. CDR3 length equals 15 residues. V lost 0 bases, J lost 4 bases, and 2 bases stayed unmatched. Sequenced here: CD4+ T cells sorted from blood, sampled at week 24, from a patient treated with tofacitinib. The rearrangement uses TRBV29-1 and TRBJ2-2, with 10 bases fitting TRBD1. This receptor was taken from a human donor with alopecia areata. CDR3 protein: CSVEEGQGGTGELFF. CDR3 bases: TGCAGCGTTGAAGAAGGACAGGGGGGCACCGGGGAGCTGTTTTTT.